This TCR beta chain was profiled in a study of CD8 T cells in ankylosing spondylitis. TCR beta libraries were made by quantitative 5'-RACE with molecular barcodes. Via MiXCR, TCRdb re-called the 5' RACE reads, giving one row per CDR3 protein. The repertoire holds roughly 39,000 distinct CDR3 sequences, with approximately 2.6% as singletons. This clonotype was observed at least ten times. The antigen remains undetermined. Overall study results and limits: Clones linked to disease, bearing a CD8+ phenotype, were relatively rare in peripheral blood. A motif of eight highly homologous TCR beta variants was seen as apparently characteristic of ankylosing spondylitis blood. Matched ankylosing spondylitis synovial fluid reportedly showed significant enrichment of disease-linked clones.

The V gene's germline CDR1 is SGDLS and CDR2 YYNGEE. The CDR3 length is 14 residues. V was cut by 3 bases and J by 3 bases, with 11 bases left in between. The genes are TRBV9 and TRBJ2-3; D is possibly TRBD2 (6 bases). The specimen sequenced was blood, either unsorted or a sorted T cell fraction (not recorded which). This receptor was obtained from a male donor with ankylosing spondylitis or in good health (not recorded which). The CDR3 bases are TGTGCCAGCAGCGAGCCGGGGGTAACAGATACGCAGTATTTT. Translating gives CASSEPGVTDTQYF. The full variable domain, rest sourced from reference TRBV9 and TRBJ2-3, is DSGVTQTPKHLITATGQRVTLRCSPRSGDLSVYWYQQSLDQGLQFLIQYYNGEERAKGNILERFSAQQFPDLHSELNLSSLELGDSALYFCASSEPGVTDTQYFGPGTRLTVL.